This T cell receptor (beta chain) stems from a study of OX40 agonist ivuxolimab in advanced cancers. Study results and limitations: Blood T cells, both CD4+ and CD8+, expanded clonally by week 6 at 0.1 to 3.0 mg/kg.

Germline V lookup: CDR1 LNHNV, CDR2 YYDKDF (reference sequence). The V end lost 6 bases, the J end lost 3 bases, and 8 bases lay between the germline ends. The CDR3 loop spans 12 amino acids. As to this clone: What it binds is not known.

TCRdb keeps only in-frame clones here, not all; method: immunoSEQ multiplex PCR. Among some 60,000 clones listed, under 95% were seen once. The chain carries TRBV15 and TRBJ1-1; D not resolved. Sequences were derived from CD4+ or CD8+ T cells sorted from blood, sampled in a trial of the OX40 agonist ivuxolimab. The TCR was taken from an adult with an advanced solid tumor such as melanoma, head and neck, liver or kidney cancer. The CDR3 DNA reads TGTGCCACCAGTTTCACTCACACTGAAGCTTTCTTT. It codes for CATSFTHTEAFF.